Given below is one T cell receptor beta chain in context. The repertoire was sequenced with immunoSEQ multiplex PCR; TCRdb's copy has only in-frame clones and lacks some. This table holds around 500,000 clones, about nine tenths found once. This record comes from a study of blood T cell repertoires in COVID-19. Cohort placement rested on clinical history that participants reported themselves. V dropped 0 bases and J dropped 3; count of bases not matched to a gene: 3. This CDR3 is built from 17 residues. Germline V gene sequence: CDR1 SGHNT, CDR2 YENEEA. This sequence originates from a woman aged 60-75 years who had recovered from COVID-19. The sequenced material came from PBMCs or T cells enriched from blood (not recorded which). The V gene is TRBV11-3, the J gene TRBJ2-3; 13 positions agree with TRBD2. The CDR3 DNA is TGTGCCAGCAGCTTAGATGGACTAGCGGGGGCAACAGATACGCAGTATTTT. This sequence encodes CASSLDGLAGATDTQYF.